This T cell receptor (beta chain) was documented in a study of cytomegalovirus exposure and HLA in healthy donors. Whole-study findings and limits: Data from an earlier analysis indicated that most TCR beta V segments were productive either about 87% or about 30% of the time. The authors judged a highly shared variant cluster likely a sequencing artifact.

In its sample, this clone was seen a few times. Its specificity is not known. V was pared by 5 bases and J by 7 bases, with 12 bases between. There are 13 residues in the CDR3. CDR1 MDHEN and CDR2 SYDVKM come from the germline V gene. It was with 60 Vbeta and 13 Jbeta primers that the PCR ran. The repertoire was sequenced with immunoSEQ multiplex PCR; TCRdb's copy has only in-frame clones and lacks some. The data contain some 150,000 clones, less than 9.5% of them singletons. Material: PBMCs. The V gene is TRBV28, the J gene TRBJ1-5, with a weak D call TRBD1 (5 bases). This clonotype was obtained from a male donor in good health and CMV-seronegative. CDR3 in DNA: TGTGCCAGCAGTCTGGGGCTCCCCCAGCCCCAGCATTTT. Translation gives CASSLGLPQPQHF. Drawing the rest from reference TRBV28 and TRBJ1-5, the complete variable domain is DVKVTQSSRYLVKRTGEKVFLECVQDMDHENMFWYRQDPGLGLRLIYFSYDVKMKEKGDIPEGYSVSREKKERFSLILESASTNQTSMYLCASSLGLPQPQHFGDGTRLSIL.